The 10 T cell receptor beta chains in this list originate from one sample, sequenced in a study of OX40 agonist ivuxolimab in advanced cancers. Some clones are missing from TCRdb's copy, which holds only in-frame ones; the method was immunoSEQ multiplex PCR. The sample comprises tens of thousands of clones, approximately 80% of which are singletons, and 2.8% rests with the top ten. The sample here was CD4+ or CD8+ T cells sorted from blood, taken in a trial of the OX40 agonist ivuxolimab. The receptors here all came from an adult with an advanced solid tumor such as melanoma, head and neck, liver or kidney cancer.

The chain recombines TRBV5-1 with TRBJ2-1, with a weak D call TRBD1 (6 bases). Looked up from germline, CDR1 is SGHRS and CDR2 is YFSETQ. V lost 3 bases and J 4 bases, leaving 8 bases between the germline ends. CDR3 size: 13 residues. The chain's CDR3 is CASSSDSYNEQFF. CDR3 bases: TGCGCCAGCAGCTCGGACAGTTACAATGAGCAGTTCTTC.

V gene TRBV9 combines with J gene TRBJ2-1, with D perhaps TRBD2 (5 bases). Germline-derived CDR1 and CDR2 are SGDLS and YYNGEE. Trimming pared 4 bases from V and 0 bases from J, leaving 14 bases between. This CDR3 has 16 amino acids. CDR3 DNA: TGTGCCAGCAGCTCCAGAACTAGTTACTCCTACAATGAGCAGTTCTTC. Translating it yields CASSSRTSYSYNEQFF.

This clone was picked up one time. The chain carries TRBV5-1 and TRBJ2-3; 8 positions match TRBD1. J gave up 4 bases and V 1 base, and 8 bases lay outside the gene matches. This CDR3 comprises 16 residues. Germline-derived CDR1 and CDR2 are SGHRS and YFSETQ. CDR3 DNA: TGCGCCAGCAGCTTGACCGACAGGGGTCGAGCAGATACGCAGTATTTT. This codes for CASSLTDRGRADTQYF.

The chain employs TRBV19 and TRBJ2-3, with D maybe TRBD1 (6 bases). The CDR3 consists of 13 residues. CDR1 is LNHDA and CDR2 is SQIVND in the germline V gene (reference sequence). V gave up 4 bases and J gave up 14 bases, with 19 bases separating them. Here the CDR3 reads CASSKEETGLTYF. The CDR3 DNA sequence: TGTGCCAGTAGTAAGGAGGAGACAGGCTTGACGTATTTT.

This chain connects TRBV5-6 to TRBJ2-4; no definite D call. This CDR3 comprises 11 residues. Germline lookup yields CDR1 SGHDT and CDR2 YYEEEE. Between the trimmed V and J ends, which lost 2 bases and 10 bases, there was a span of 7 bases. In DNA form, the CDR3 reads TGTGCCAGCAGCTTCGGCTCTATTCAGTACTTC. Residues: CASSFGSIQYF.

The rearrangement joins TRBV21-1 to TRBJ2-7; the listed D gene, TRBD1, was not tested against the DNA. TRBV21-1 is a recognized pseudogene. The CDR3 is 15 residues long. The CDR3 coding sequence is TGTGCCAGCCATACTAACAGGGTAATAGGCTACGAGCAGTACTTC. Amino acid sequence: CASHTNRVIGYEQYF.

CDR3 amino acids: CASSQHRDRGRGSNQPQHF. For the CDR3, the DNA is TGCGCCAGCAGCCAACACCGGGACAGGGGGCGAGGTAGCAATCAGCCCCAGCATTTT. The genes are TRBV4-1 and TRBJ1-5, with 12 nucleotides matching TRBD1. The germline CDR1 and CDR2 sequences are MGHRA and YSYEKL. The CDR3 covers 19 residues. J lost 0 bases, V lost 2 bases, and 8 bases had no gene match.

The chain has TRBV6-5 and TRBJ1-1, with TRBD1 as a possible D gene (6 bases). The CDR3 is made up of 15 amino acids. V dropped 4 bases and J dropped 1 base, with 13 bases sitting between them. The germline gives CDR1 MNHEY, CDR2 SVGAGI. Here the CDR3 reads CASSSPDRPNTEAFF. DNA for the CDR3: TGTGCCAGCAGTTCCCCCGACAGGCCGAACACTGAAGCTTTCTTT.

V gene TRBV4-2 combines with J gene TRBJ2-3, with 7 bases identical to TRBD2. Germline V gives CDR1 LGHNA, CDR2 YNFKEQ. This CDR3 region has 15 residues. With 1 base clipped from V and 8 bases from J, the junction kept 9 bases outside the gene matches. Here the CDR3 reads CASSQVPGEGGTQYF. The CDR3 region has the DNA TGTGCCAGCAGCCAAGTCCCCGGGGAGGGTGGTACGCAGTATTTT.

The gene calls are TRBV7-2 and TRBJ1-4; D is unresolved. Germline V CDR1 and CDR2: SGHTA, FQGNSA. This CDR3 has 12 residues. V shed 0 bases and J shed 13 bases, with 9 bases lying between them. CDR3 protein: CASSLAAGLLFF. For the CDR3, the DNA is TGTGCCAGCAGCTTAGCGGCGGGCCTACTGTTTTTT.